This paragraph reports one T cell receptor (beta chain). The Seattle site enrolled patients during active infection and followed them longitudinally. Original data processing: Amplified reference gene primers provided the basis for estimating nucleated cell counts. The repertoire was sequenced with immunoSEQ multiplex PCR; TCRdb's copy has only in-frame clones and lacks some. V, J and clone size are taken as reported in that table, and D and trimming were inferred from the DNA itself. Among around 220,000 clones, around 83% were seen once, and the ten largest hold under 8.5%. The data were obtained in a study of blood T cell repertoires in COVID-19. About the research overall: COVID-19 samples from acute and convalescent phases originated in the United States, Italy and Spain. From T cells, B-cell-depleted T cells, or PBMCs came the material, which was cDNA or gDNA.

The CDR3 totals 11 residues. Trimming removed 5 bases at V and 6 bases at J, with 8 bases between. Germline-derived CDR1 and CDR2 are SGHVS and FNYEAQ. Sequenced: peripheral blood. The TCR originated in a woman older than 75 with COVID-19, enrolled during active disease. The chain uses TRBV7-6 and TRBJ2-7; D not resolved. The CDR3 protein is CASSLRFEQYF. The CDR3 nucleotides read TGTGCCAGCAGCCTCAGATTCGAGCAGTACTTC.